This TCR beta chain derives from a study of T cell responses to AZD1222 COVID-19 vaccine. Regarding the study as a whole: Compared with day 0, the breadth and depth of the Spike-specific TCR repertoire rose significantly after two doses of AZD1222. At baseline, seropositivity was found in only a handful of AZD1222 recipients. The sample set comprised mostly white British donors with more females, and clonal diversity was possibly underestimated. The reported proportion of spike-specific TCRs targeting unmutated variant regions was nearly half.

On this clone itself: What it binds is not known.

The protocol was immunoSEQ multiplex PCR, while the TCRdb copy is restricted to in-frame clones and leaves out a portion. This repertoire shows some 180,000 clones, over 80% found once; its top ten account for about 10%. The V segment lost 2 bases and the J segment 6 bases; nucleotides outside the gene matches: 7. Looked up from germline, CDR1 is MNHEY and CDR2 is SVGAGI. The CDR3 is 15 amino acids. The sequence was obtained from an adult in good health. This material consisted of peripheral blood, taken on day 0 of AZD1222 vaccination. The chain carries TRBV6-5 and TRBJ2-7; 10 bases fit TRBD2. CDR3 in amino acids: CASSYSLAGVSEQYF. The DNA of the CDR3 is TGTGCCAGCAGTTACAGCCTAGCGGGAGTGTCCGAGCAGTACTTC.